Shown below are 2 T cell receptor beta chains from a single sample sequenced in a study of blood T cell repertoires in COVID-19. Clones were sequenced by immunoSEQ multiplex PCR, and TCRdb holds only the in-frame ones, with some missing. The sample shows 100,000 to 150,000 clones, 82% of them seen only once. Sequencing used peripheral blood. These receptors were taken from a woman in her 70s with acute or convalescent COVID-19.

The V and J genes are TRBV7-2 and TRBJ1-2; D possibly corresponds to TRBD1 (6 bases). Germline CDR1 SGHTA, CDR2 FQGNSA. V gave up 3 bases and J gave up 6 bases, with 20 bases separating them. This CDR3 has 16 residues. Written as DNA, the CDR3 is TGTGCCAGCAGCTTGGGACACGCGGACAGCCAGCATGGCTACACCTTC. This codes for CASSLGHADSQHGYTF.

This sequence joins TRBV27 and TRBJ1-5; no clear D. The CDR3 covers 13 residues. Trimming left V 3 bases short and J 4 bases short, with 7 bases between. Germline assignment: CDR1 MNHEY and CDR2 SMNVEV (reference sequence). Here the CDR3 reads CASSLAENQPQHF. Here the CDR3 DNA reads TGTGCCAGCAGTTTGGCAGAAAATCAGCCCCAGCATTTT.